The 19 T cell receptor beta chains below come from one sample, sequenced in a study of blood T cell repertoires in COVID-19. The assay was immunoSEQ multiplex PCR, and TCRdb's table has in-frame clones only and misses some. Of a few hundred thousand clones in the sample, roughly 90% were seen once. Input material: peripheral blood. The source is a woman aged 40 to 50 with COVID-19, enrolled during active disease.

This chain connects TRBV19 to TRBJ1-6; the D is unclear. Germline assignment: CDR1 LNHDA and CDR2 SQIVND (reference sequence). V dropped 4 bases and J dropped 14 bases, with 9 bases sitting between them. The CDR3 spans 11 residues. The CDR3 sequence is CASSTDKALHF. DNA for the CDR3: TGTGCCAGTAGTACCGACAAAGCCCTCCACTTT.

The rearrangement links TRBV14 to TRBJ2-3; 15 positions match TRBD2. CDR3 length equals 18 residues. The V gene's germline CDR1 is SGHDN and CDR2 FVKESK. V shed 2 bases and J 6 bases; nucleotides not matched to a gene: 9. CDR3 loop: CASSQQGLAGGPFDTQYF. Written as DNA, the CDR3 is TGTGCCAGCAGCCAACAGGGACTAGCGGGAGGCCCCTTCGATACGCAGTATTTT.

This clone was found a few times. The rearrangement links TRBV5-1 to TRBJ2-7; the match to TRBD2 covers 11 bases. V shed 1 base and J 7 bases; nucleotides not matched to a gene: 16. There are 18 residues in the CDR3. The germline CDR1 and CDR2 sequences are SGHRS and YFSETQ. In DNA form, the CDR3 reads TGCGCCAGCAGCTTGCGACCCCGCTCTAGCGGGGGGAGCGGTGAGCAGTACTTC. It encodes CASSLRPRSSGGSGEQYF.

V and J are TRBV9 and TRBJ2-2, with D perhaps TRBD2 (6 bases). CDR3 length equals 14 residues. Germline CDR1 reads SGDLS; CDR2 reads YYNGEE. The V end lost 6 bases, the J end lost 5 bases, and 14 bases lay between the germline ends. CDR3 nucleotide sequence: TGTGCCAGCAAGGCGGGATCTATAACCGGGGAGCTGTTTTTT. This gives the protein CASKAGSITGELFF.

The rearrangement links TRBV28 to TRBJ2-3, with 12 bases matching TRBD2. This CDR3 is built from 15 residues. V gave up 3 bases and J gave up 4 bases; unmatched junction bases: 2. CDR1 is MDHEN, CDR2 SYDVKM, per germline. CDR3 region: CASSFRTSGADTQYF. The CDR3 region has the DNA TGTGCCAGCAGTTTCCGGACTAGCGGGGCAGATACGCAGTATTTT.

This sequence joins TRBV4-3 and TRBJ2-7; the match to TRBD1 covers 8 bases. In germline, CDR1 is LGHNA, CDR2 YSLEER. The V and J ends lost 3 bases and 5 bases, in that order; junction bases with no gene match: 12. The CDR3 has 16 residues. CDR3 loop: CASSHHLRDRSHEQYF. The CDR3 nucleotides read TGCGCCAGCAGCCACCACCTCCGGGACAGGTCCCACGAGCAGTACTTC.

The chain employs TRBV18 and TRBJ1-5, with 10 positions matching TRBD1. Trimming took 3 bases from V and 4 from J; bases not matched to a gene: 9. Germline CDR1 KGHSH, CDR2 LQKENI. The CDR3 runs to 17 residues. CDR3 sequence reads: CASSPNSGTGVNQPQHF. Written as DNA, the CDR3 is TGTGCCAGCTCACCGAATTCCGGGACAGGGGTTAATCAGCCCCAGCATTTT.

This clone was counted a few times. The chain employs TRBV29-1 and TRBJ1-2, with a weak D call TRBD1 (5 bases). CDR1 is SQVTM, CDR2 ANQGSEA, per germline. Trimming removed 5 bases from V and 8 bases from J, with 15 bases in between. CDR3 length equals 12 residues. The CDR3 is CSVLAGDEGYTF. CDR3 in DNA: TGCAGCGTTCTGGCGGGGGATGAAGGCTACACCTTC.

This sequence joins TRBV27 and TRBJ1-4, with 9 bases matching TRBD1. CDR3 length equals 14 residues. With V trimmed by 5 bases and J by 8 bases, 6 bases remained unmatched. CDR1 is MNHEY and CDR2 is SMNVEV in the germline V gene (reference sequence). CDR3 DNA sequence: TGTGCCAGCAGTCCACAGGGGGCAGGGGAAAAACTGTTTTTT. Translating gives CASSPQGAGEKLFF.

The chain carries TRBV27 and TRBJ2-7; 8 bases agree with TRBD1. This CDR3 region has 20 residues. V lost 6 bases, J lost 2 bases, and 24 bases stayed unmatched. Per the germline V gene, CDR1 is MNHEY and CDR2 is SMNVEV (reference sequence). Here the CDR3 reads CASRPTGAVPNPRATYEQYF. The CDR3 DNA follows: TGTGCCAGCAGGCCGACAGGGGCCGTACCAAACCCTAGAGCGACCTACGAGCAGTACTTC.

This rearrangement joins TRBV27 to TRBJ2-7, with 8 nucleotides matching TRBD1. The length of the CDR3 is 14 residues. Germline V gene lookup returns CDR1 MNHEY and CDR2 SMNVEV (reference sequence). Trimming took 5 bases from V and 3 from J; bases not matched to a gene: 6. The CDR3 loop reads CASSAGTGLYEQYF. The CDR3 DNA reads as TGTGCCAGCAGTGCCGGGACAGGCCTCTACGAGCAGTACTTC.

The V gene is TRBV12-3 or TRBV12-4, the J gene TRBJ2-7; tentatively, D is TRBD2 (5 bases). V was clipped by 6 bases and J by 7 bases, with 10 bases between them. There are 11 residues in the CDR3. CDR3 DNA sequence: TGTGCCAGCAGCCGCCGAGGGGAGCAGTACTTC. Protein: CASSRRGEQYF.

This clone was recorded once. V is TRBV19 and J is TRBJ2-1; no definite D call. CDR3 length: 15 residues. Germline-derived CDR1 and CDR2 are LNHDA and SQIVND (reference sequence). Deletions cut 3 bases from V and 3 bases from J, with 12 bases between. The CDR3 is CASSIERNNYNEQFF. The CDR3 DNA is TGTGCCAGTAGTATCGAAAGAAACAACTACAATGAGCAGTTCTTC.

The gene calls are TRBV28 and TRBJ2-4, with D tentatively TRBD1 (5 bases). Germline V gene sequence: CDR1 MDHEN, CDR2 SYDVKM. Trimming took 6 bases from V and 0 from J, leaving 12 bases between them. CDR3 length equals 15 residues. CDR3 in DNA: TGTGCCAGCAGCCGACAGAACCTAGCCAAAAACATTCAGTACTTC. Protein product: CASSRQNLAKNIQYF. Together with reference TRBV28 and TRBJ2-4, the CDR3 gives the full variable domain: DVKVTQSSRYLVKRTGEKVFLECVQDMDHENMFWYRQDPGLGLRLIYFSYDVKMKEKGDIPEGYSVSREKKERFSLILESASTNQTSMYLCASSRQNLAKNIQYFGAGTRLSVL.

CDR3 region: CASSPTDRLYGYTF. The DNA for the CDR3 is TGCGCCAGCAGCCCCACTGACAGGCTCTATGGCTACACCTTC. V gene TRBV4-3 combines with J gene TRBJ1-2; tentative D call: TRBD1 (6 bases). V gave up 4 bases and J gave up 4 bases, with 13 bases separating them. The CDR3 is made up of 14 amino acids. Germline V gene sequence: CDR1 LGHNA, CDR2 YSLEER.

This rearrangement joins TRBV27 to TRBJ1-3; 7 bases map to TRBD1. The trim removed 2 bases at V and 0 bases at J, leaving 4 bases unmatched. CDR3 length: 16 amino acids. In germline, CDR1 is MNHEY, CDR2 SMNVEV (reference sequence). Here the CDR3 reads CASSLTGVGSGNTIYF. CDR3 nucleotides: TGTGCCAGCAGTTTAACAGGGGTAGGCTCTGGAAACACCATATATTTT.

This clone appeared once. The chain combines TRBV15 with TRBJ2-1; D is possibly TRBD2 (5 bases). V was cut by 8 bases and J by 3 bases, with 14 bases left in between. The CDR3 spans 14 residues. The germline CDR1 and CDR2 sequences are LNHNV and YYDKDF (reference sequence). The CDR3 coding sequence is TGTGCCACCCTCCCGGGATTAGTCTACAATGAGCAGTTCTTC. This gives the protein CATLPGLVYNEQFF.

The chain combines TRBV6-2 or TRBV6-3 with TRBJ2-7; 8 positions agree with TRBD1. The CDR3 totals 15 residues. V dropped 2 bases and J dropped 5; count of bases not matched to a gene: 8. CDR1 is MNHEY and CDR2 is SVGEGT in the germline V gene. The CDR3 DNA follows: TGTGCCAGCAGTTACCTAAGGACAGGGAACGACGAGCAGTACTTC. Encoded protein: CASSYLRTGNDEQYF.

The chain joins TRBV4-3 to TRBJ2-1, with D perhaps TRBD1 (6 bases). V lost 0 bases and J 5 bases, leaving 11 bases between the germline ends. The CDR3 length is 15 residues. The V gene's germline CDR1 is LGHNA and CDR2 YSLEER. The CDR3 DNA reads TGCGCCAGCAGCCAAGAGAGGGGGATAAACAATGAGCAGTTCTTC. It codes for CASSQERGINNEQFF.